The clone carrying this T cell receptor beta chain has a handful of counts. The antigen remains undetermined. From germline, CDR1 is GTSNPN and CDR2 SVGIG (reference sequence). V was trimmed by 3 bases and J by 10 bases, leaving 9 bases between them. This CDR3 has 10 amino acids. A universal primer binding site was introduced by template switching. The final cDNA contained unique molecular identifiers. TCRdb independently ran MiXCR on the 5' RACE reads; one entry per CDR3 protein. The data hold some 500,000 distinct CDR3 sequences, with about 13% observed a single time. This entry is derived from a study of identical twins. Study results and limitations: Monozygotic twins shared more out-of-frame TCR alpha than recombination models predicted.

These same records also appear under a second study, on yellow fever vaccine responses in identical twins. From that study: Reportedly, the response of twins' T cells to the vaccine seemed partly convergent, partly personalized.

This sequence originates from a woman between 18 and 29 years old in good health. What was sequenced was CD4+ T cells sorted from blood. V usage is TRBV30 and J usage is TRBJ1-1, with D uncertain. The CDR3 loop reads CAWRVGSAFF. In DNA form, the CDR3 reads TGTGCCTGGAGGGTAGGATCAGCTTTCTTT.